This T cell receptor (beta chain) was recovered during a study of blood T cell repertoires in COVID-19. Assay: immunoSEQ multiplex PCR; the TCRdb copy retains only in-frame clones and omits some. This sample yields about 350,000 clones, of which about nine tenths are seen a single time; approximately 1% belongs to the top ten. Looked up from germline, CDR1 is GTSNPN and CDR2 is SVGIG (reference sequence). Trimming cost V 0 bases and J 0 bases, with 8 bases left between them. This CDR3 is 14 amino acids long. All enrollees were roughly 18 to 89 years old and from roughly 26 US areas. Cohort assignment relied on participant-reported clinical history. All exposed participants met a person with COVID-19 within 2 weeks before entering the study.

This receptor was obtained from a woman aged 30 to 39 who had been exposed to COVID-19. The sample taken for sequencing was PBMCs or T cells enriched from blood (not recorded which). The chain combines TRBV30 with TRBJ1-2; D ambiguous. CDR3 protein: CAWSVGGSNYGYTF. Here the CDR3 DNA reads TGTGCCTGGAGTGTGGGAGGATCTAACTATGGCTACACCTTC. Based on the CDR3 plus reference TRBV30 and TRBJ1-2, the full variable domain is SQTIHQWPATLVQPVGSPLSLECTVEGTSNPNLYWYRQAAGRGLQLLFYSVGIGQISSEVPQNLSASRPQDRQFILSSKKLLLSDSGFYLCAWSVGGSNYGYTFGSGTRLTVV.